This TCR beta chain was sequenced during a study of OX40 agonist ivuxolimab in advanced cancers. Generated by immunoSEQ multiplex PCR, the TCRdb table keeps only in-frame clones and is missing some. The repertoire holds 70,000 or so clones, with around 90% as singletons. V lost 1 base, J lost 4 bases, and 10 bases lay in between. CDR3 size: 14 residues. Germline V lookup: CDR1 SGHTA, CDR2 FQGNSA. About this clone: The antigen remains undetermined.

Study-level results: Low normalized T-cell clonal expansion also characterized some of the nonresponders.

This sequence was found in an adult with an advanced solid tumor such as melanoma, head and neck, liver or kidney cancer. The sequences come from CD4+ or CD8+ T cells sorted from blood, collected in a trial of the OX40 agonist ivuxolimab. This sequence joins TRBV7-2 and TRBJ1-1; D not certain. The CDR3 DNA sequence: TGTGCCAGCAGCTTAGGGATTTGGGGCACTGAAGCTTTCTTT. It translates to CASSLGIWGTEAFF.